The clone carrying this T cell receptor beta chain was recorded many times. Its cognate antigen is unknown. These data belong to a study of neurological immune-mediated disorders. On the study more broadly: Relapsing-remitting forms accounted for about 90% of the 34 multiple sclerosis patients and secondary progressive forms for 3. Study results and limitations: HTLV-1-associated myelopathy ranked highest for TCR clonal expansion and multiple sclerosis lowest, beneath healthy controls.

2 million PBMCs stored at -80 C were the source of the unsorted libraries. Germline CDR1 and CDR2: MNHEY and SVGEGT. Unmatched junction bases numbered 4, after V lost 2 bases and J lost 7 bases. This CDR3 has 14 residues. It was by 5'RACE with 10-nucleotide random UMIs that the cDNA was made. MiXCR, applied by TCRdb to the 5' RACE reads, yields one record per CDR3 protein. The table includes 80,000 to 100,000 distinct CDR3 sequences, around 3.5% detected once. This sequence was found in a woman aged 45-65 years with multiple sclerosis. Sequencing was performed on PBMCs. The chain recombines TRBV6-2 or TRBV6-3 with TRBJ2-7, with 11 nucleotides matching TRBD2. The CDR3 loop reads CASSYLLAGDEQYF. In DNA, the CDR3 is TGTGCCAGCAGTTACCTACTAGCGGGGGATGAGCAGTACTTC.